This T cell receptor (beta chain) was sequenced for a study of T cells in women clearing cervical HPV infection. Looking at the study overall: Case blood was drawn a median approximately 21 weeks after lesion detection. Study-wide results and limits: TRBV6-7 abundance was lower in cases than controls (approximately 0.11% versus 0.16%).

TCR beta CDR3 amplified by multiplex PCR from roughly 1,300 ng genomic DNA. Clones were sequenced by immunoSEQ multiplex PCR, and TCRdb holds only the in-frame ones, with some missing. The repertoire table contains 15,000 to 20,000 clones. V lost 5 bases and J lost 1; bases outside the gene matches: 3. CDR1 is SGHTA, CDR2 FQGTGA, per germline. The CDR3 loop spans 14 amino acids. Remarks on this clone: Antigen: not known. The read falls 3 residues short of the CDR3 end, and the missing part is taken from the germline J gene.

All donors had a single incident cervical HPV16 infection, not prevalent. This sequence was found in a woman between 18 and 69 years old with a cervical HPV16 infection that either progressed to CIN3+ or cleared (not recorded which). The material sequenced was blood buffy coat. The chain couples TRBV7-3 to TRBJ2-3, with TRBD1 matching 7 bases. The sequenced part of the CDR3 DNA is TGTGCCAGCAGCACAGGGGTCGGCACAGATACG. This encodes CASSTGVGTDT. The full CDR3 is CASSTGVGTDTQYF.